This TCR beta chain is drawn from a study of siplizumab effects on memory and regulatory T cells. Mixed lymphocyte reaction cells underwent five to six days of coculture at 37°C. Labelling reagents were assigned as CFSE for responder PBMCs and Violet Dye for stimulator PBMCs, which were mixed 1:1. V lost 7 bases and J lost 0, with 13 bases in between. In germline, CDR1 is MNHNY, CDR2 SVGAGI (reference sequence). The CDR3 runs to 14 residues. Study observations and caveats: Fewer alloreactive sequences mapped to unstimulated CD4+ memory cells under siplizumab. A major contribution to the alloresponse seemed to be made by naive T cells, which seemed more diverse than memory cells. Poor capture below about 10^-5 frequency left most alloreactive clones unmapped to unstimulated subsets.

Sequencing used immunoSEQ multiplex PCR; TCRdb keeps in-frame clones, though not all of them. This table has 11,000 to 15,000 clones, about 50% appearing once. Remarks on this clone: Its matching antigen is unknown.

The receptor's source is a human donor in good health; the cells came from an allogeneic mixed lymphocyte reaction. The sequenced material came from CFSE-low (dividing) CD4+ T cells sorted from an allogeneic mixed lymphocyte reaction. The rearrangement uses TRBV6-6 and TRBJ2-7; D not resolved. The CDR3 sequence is CASIRSGSSYEQYF. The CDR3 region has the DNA TGTGCCAGCATCCGATCAGGAAGCTCCTACGAGCAGTACTTC.